A selection of T cell receptor beta chains follows, all from one sample in a study of shared clonotypes between healthy human individuals. Repertoires were generated with immunoSEQ multiplex PCR, while TCRdb's copy carries only in-frame clones and drops some. The table records 2 million or so clones, roughly 95% of them present only once. Sequencing was performed on naive CD4+ T cells sorted from blood. The receptors here all came from a man aged 18 to 35 in good health. Each CDR3 is given with its conserved first and last residue. A D gene is named only where the DNA matches it firmly. The size entry is marked missing in some rows and otherwise reads once, few, many or a size class.

-	TRBV2	TRBJ1-2	-	CASSEGGLAYGYTF	TGTGCCAGCAGTGAAGGGGGCCTAGCCTATGGCTACACCTTC
-	TRBV6-5	TRBJ2-1	-	CASSRGRNYNEQFF	TGTGCCAGCAGCCGCGGGCGTAACTACAATGAGCAGTTCTTC
-	TRBV4-3	TRBJ2-2	TRBD1	CASSQDAGTGGRFF	TGCGCCAGCAGCCAGGACGCCGGGACAGGGGGCAGATTTTTT
-	TRBV5-1	TRBJ2-2	TRBD1	CASSLAGQGTTGELFF	TGCGCCAGCAGCTTGGCTGGACAGGGGACCACCGGGGAGCTGTTTTTT
-	TRBV10-2	TRBJ2-2	TRBD2	CASSVGLAGYTGELFF	TGCGCCAGCAGCGTAGGACTAGCGGGATATACCGGGGAGCTGTTTTTT
-	TRBV10-3	TRBJ1-2	TRBD1	CAISGPGQDRHNYGYTF	TGTGCCATCAGTGGACCGGGACAGGACCGTCACAACTATGGCTACACCTTC
-	TRBV4-1	TRBJ2-5	TRBD1	CASSQGDRVWETQYF	TGCGCCAGCAGCCAGGGAGACAGGGTGTGGGAGACCCAGTACTTC
-	TRBV6-1	TRBJ1-5	TRBD1	CASSEANRGQPQHF	TGTGCCAGCAGTGAAGCGAACAGGGGTCAGCCCCAGCATTTT
once	TRBV5-1	TRBJ2-7	-	CASREGGEQYF	TGCGCCAGCAGAGAGGGGGGCGAGCAGTACTTC
-	TRBV25-1	TRBJ2-2	-	CASRKEGAANTGELFF	TGTGCCAGCAGAAAGGAGGGGGCAGCGAACACCGGGGAGCTGTTTTTT
-	TRBV7-2	TRBJ2-7	-	CASSLHPSFTYEQYF	TGTGCCAGCAGCTTACATCCCAGCTTCACCTACGAGCAGTACTTC
-	TRBV4-1	TRBJ2-7	TRBD2	CASSHGLASYEQYF	TGCGCCAGCAGCCACGGACTAGCGTCCTACGAGCAGTACTTC
-	TRBV7-8	TRBJ2-3	TRBD2	CASSSISGGSGDTQYF	TGTGCCAGCAGCAGCATTAGTGGCGGGAGTGGGGATACGCAGTATTTT
-	TRBV6-1	TRBJ2-1	-	CASSPNIKQFF	TGTGCCAGCAGTCCGAATATCAAGCAGTTCTTC
-	TRBV5-1	TRBJ1-6	-	CASSLDGTNSPLHF	TGCGCCAGCAGCTTGGACGGGACCAATTCACCCCTCCACTTT
once	TRBV6-5	TRBJ2-7	TRBD1	CASSSYRGAYEQYF	TGTGCCAGCAGTTCTTACAGGGGGGCCTACGAGCAGTACTTC
-	TRBV30	TRBJ2-1	-	CAWSGTGSSYNEQFF	TGTGCCTGGAGTGGTACGGGTAGCTCCTACAATGAGCAGTTCTTC
-	TRBV2	TRBJ2-2	TRBD1	CASSPTGGQGELFF	TGTGCCAGCAGTCCGACAGGGGGCCAGGGGGAGCTGTTTTTT
-	TRBV5-4	TRBJ1-1	-	CASSDPQENTEAFF	TGTGCCAGCAGCGACCCACAGGAGAACACTGAAGCTTTCTTT
-	TRBV5-4	TRBJ1-6	TRBD1	CASSLEPQGNSPLHF	TGTGCCAGCAGCTTGGAGCCACAGGGGAATTCACCCCTCCACTTT
once	TRBV7-8	TRBJ2-7	TRBD2	CASSRGALAAIEQYF	TGTGCCAGCAGCCGGGGGGCACTAGCGGCAATCGAGCAGTACTTC
-	TRBV11-2	TRBJ1-1	-	CASSLVGGVDTEAFF	TGTGCCAGCAGCTTAGTCGGGGGGGTCGACACTGAAGCTTTCTTT
once	TRBV7-3	TRBJ2-2	TRBD2	CASSLVAGTGELFF	TGTGCCAGCAGCTTGGTAGCGGGTACCGGGGAGCTGTTTTTT
-	TRBV10-3	TRBJ1-5	-	CAISDIWQERNQPQHF	TGTGCCATCAGTGATATTTGGCAGGAACGCAATCAGCCCCAGCATTTT
-	TRBV2	TRBJ1-6	TRBD1	CASSEAGQGRSYNSPLHF	TGTGCCAGCAGTGAAGCCGGACAGGGGCGCTCCTATAATTCACCCCTCCACTTT
-	TRBV18	TRBJ2-3	-	CASSQRSSSGRTDTQYF	TGTGCCAGCTCTCAAAGGTCGTCCAGTGGTCGCACAGATACGCAGTATTTT
-	TRBV28	TRBJ2-3	-	CASSFRGASTDTQYF	TGTGCCAGCAGTTTTCGGGGGGCCAGCACAGATACGCAGTATTTT
-	TRBV27	TRBJ2-7	-	CASRDSGIYEQYF	TGTGCCAGCAGGGATAGTGGGATATACGAGCAGTACTTC